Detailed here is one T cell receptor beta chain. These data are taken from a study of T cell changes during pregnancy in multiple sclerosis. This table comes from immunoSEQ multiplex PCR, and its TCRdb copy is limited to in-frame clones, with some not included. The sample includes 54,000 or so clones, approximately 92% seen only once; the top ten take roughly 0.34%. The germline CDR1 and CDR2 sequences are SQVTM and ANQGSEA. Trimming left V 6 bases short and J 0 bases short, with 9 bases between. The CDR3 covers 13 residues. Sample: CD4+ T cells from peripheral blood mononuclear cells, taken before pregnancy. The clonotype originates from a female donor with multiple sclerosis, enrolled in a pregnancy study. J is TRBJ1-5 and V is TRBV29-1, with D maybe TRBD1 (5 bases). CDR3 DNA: TGCAGCGTAGGGGAAAATAGCAATCAGCCCCAGCATTTT. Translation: CSVGENSNQPQHF.